This T cell receptor beta chain was recovered during a study of blood T cell repertoires in COVID-19. Study-level background: The study drew acute and convalescent COVID-19 samples from the United States, Italy and Spain. T cells, B-cell-depleted T cells, or PBMCs provided the cDNA or gDNA that served as material.

Between the trimmed V and J ends, which lost 4 bases and 2 bases, there was a span of 37 bases. The CDR3 length is 22 residues. In germline, CDR1 is SGHRS, CDR2 YFSETQ. Under the authors' procedure: Amplification from reference gene primers served as the basis for estimated nucleated cell counts. Only in-frame clones appear in the TCRdb table, and some are missing; sequencing was by immunoSEQ multiplex PCR. The DNA was the basis for D and trimming; V, J and clone size are from that table. This sample has 350,000 to 450,000 clones, with 75% to 90% found just once. The sequencing input was peripheral blood. The genes are TRBV5-1 and TRBJ2-7; D might be TRBD1 or TRBD2, each matching 9 bases. The sequence came from a woman between 18 and 29 years old with acute or convalescent COVID-19. CDR3 region: CASSVRDRVEGEREATTYEQYF. The CDR3 DNA reads as TGCGCCAGCAGCGTCCGGGACAGGGTAGAGGGTGAGCGGGAGGCCACTACCTACGAGCAGTACTTC.